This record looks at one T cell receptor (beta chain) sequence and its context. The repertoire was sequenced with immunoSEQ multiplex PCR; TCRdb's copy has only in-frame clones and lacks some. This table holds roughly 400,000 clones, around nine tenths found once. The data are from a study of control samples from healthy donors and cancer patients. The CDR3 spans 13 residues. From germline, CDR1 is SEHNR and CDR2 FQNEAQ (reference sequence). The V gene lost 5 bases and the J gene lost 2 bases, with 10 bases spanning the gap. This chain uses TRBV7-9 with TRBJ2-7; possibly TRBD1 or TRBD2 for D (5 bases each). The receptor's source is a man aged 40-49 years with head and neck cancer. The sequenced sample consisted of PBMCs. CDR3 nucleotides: TGTGCCAGCAGCCGGGACGGACCCTACGAGCAGTACTTC. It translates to CASSRDGPYEQYF.